The T cell receptor (beta chain) described here comes from a study of blood T cell repertoires in COVID-19 (dated by TCRdb to the early 2020s). A note on the overall study: The collaborator samples originated in the United States, Italy and Spain and spanned the acute and convalescent phases of COVID-19. Where available, HLA class I and class II types were taken from metadata supplied by the sample provider and were not determined by assay-based typing. Deeply sampled blood TCRbeta repertoires from subjects exposed to, actively infected with, or recovered from COVID-19 were included in the dataset. The sample metadata nearly always contained a de-identified subject ID, COVID-19 status, age in years and sex. The prospective study material was composed of cDNA or gDNA derived from T cells, B-cell-depleted T cells, or PBMCs. The samples were drawn from the first 160 participants of the ongoing ImmuneRACE study and from 1,200 or so subjects provided by 6 global collaborators. The repertoires were made available in a free public database intended to serve as a resource for research on the immune response to SARS-CoV-2. Overall study outcomes, separate from this receptor: Clinical and demographic metadata were provided uncurated, with the amount varying by source and participant.

TCRbeta CDR3 regions were amplified from genomic DNA using the immunoSEQ Assay, a bias-controlled multiplex PCR. In the authors' own workflow: The number of nucleated cells in each sample was estimated by amplification of reference gene primers within the assay. Sequence reads were collapsed and filtered to measure the absolute abundance of every unique TCRbeta CDR3 rearrangement. Productive Simpson clonality was computed per sample as the square root of Simpson's diversity index over productive rearrangements. The immuneACCESS repertoire file appears here via TCRdb, limited to in-frame rearrangements. These files lack a portion of the clones; in checked studies, under half of the deficit traces to unresolved V genes, and the cause of the others is not known. V and J calls and clone size are those listed in that table; D and trimming were worked out from the DNA. For this sample there are about 350,000 clones; 87% appear just once. The ten largest make up around 6% of the sample.

Measured from the cysteine to the phenylalanine, the CDR3 is 15 residues long. Only CDR3 DNA is held: 45 bases, read in frame from base 1. V has 6 bases trimmed and J has 3 bases trimmed; junction bases matching no gene number 11. Via the germline V gene (reference sequence), CDR1 is MNHNY and CDR2 SVGAGI. In regard to this clone: Its antigen remains undetermined. No much larger clone exists at a distance of one base, and base qualities are not known.

One collaborating source in Seattle enrolled patients while the patients were actively infected and followed the patients over time throughout the course of disease. Each collaborating institution followed its own protocols to collect whole blood in K2EDTA tubes. Collaborator samples were shipped for TCRbeta analysis as frozen whole blood, isolated PBMCs, or DNA extracted from either sample type. Here the chain combines TRBV6-6 and TRBJ2-7, and 7 junctional nucleotides match TRBD1. The origin of this receptor is a woman aged 45-65 years with COVID-19, enrolled during active disease. Sequenced sample: peripheral blood. At the DNA level, the sequence is TGTGCCAGCAGCCCGGGACAGCCCTTATTCTACGAGCAGTACTTC. Its protein product is CASSPGQPLFYEQYF.